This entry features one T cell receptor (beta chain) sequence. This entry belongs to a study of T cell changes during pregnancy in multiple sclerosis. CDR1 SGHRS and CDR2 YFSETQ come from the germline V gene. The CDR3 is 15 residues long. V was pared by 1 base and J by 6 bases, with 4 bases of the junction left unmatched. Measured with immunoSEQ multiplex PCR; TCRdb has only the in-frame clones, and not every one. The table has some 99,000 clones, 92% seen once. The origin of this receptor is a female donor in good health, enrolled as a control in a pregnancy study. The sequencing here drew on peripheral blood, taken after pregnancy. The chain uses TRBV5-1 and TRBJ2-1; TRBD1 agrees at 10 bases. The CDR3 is CASSLTGQGVNEQFF. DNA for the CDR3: TGCGCCAGCAGCTTGACTGGACAGGGGGTCAATGAGCAGTTCTTC. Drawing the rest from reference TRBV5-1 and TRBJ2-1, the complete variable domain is KAGVTQTPRYLIKTRGQQVTLSCSPISGHRSVSWYQQTPGQGLQFLFEYFSETQRNKGNFPGRFSGRQFSNSRSEMNVSTLELGDSALYLCASSLTGQGVNEQFFGPGTRLTVL.